A selection of T cell receptor beta chains follows, all from one sample in a study of long-term antiretroviral therapy in people with HIV. The method was immunoSEQ multiplex PCR; TCRdb's version includes in-frame clones alone and lacks a portion of them. The table has about 5,600 clones, around four fifths seen once. Material: unsorted PBMCs, obtained 1.8 years before starting antiretroviral therapy. These receptors were collected from a man aged 35 to 55 with HIV. Both conserved end residues are part of each CDR3. The D gene is left open where the match is weak.

>TRBJ2-3|14|TRBV10-3|-
CAISDPGAADTQYF
TGTGCCATCAGTGACCCAGGGGCGGCAGATACGCAGTATTTT
>TRBJ2-2|16|TRBV7-6|TRBD1
CASSLEAQGVGGELFF
TGTGCCAGCAGCTTAGAAGCCCAGGGGGTAGGCGGGGAGCTGTTTTTT